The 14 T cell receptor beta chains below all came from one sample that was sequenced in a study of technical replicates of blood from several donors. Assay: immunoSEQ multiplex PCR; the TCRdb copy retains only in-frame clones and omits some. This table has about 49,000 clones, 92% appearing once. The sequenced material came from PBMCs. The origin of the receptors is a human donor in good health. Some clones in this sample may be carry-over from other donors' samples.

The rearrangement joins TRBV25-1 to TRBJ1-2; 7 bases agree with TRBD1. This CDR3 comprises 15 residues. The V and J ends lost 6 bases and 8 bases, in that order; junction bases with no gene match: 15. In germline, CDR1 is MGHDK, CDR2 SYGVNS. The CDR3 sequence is CASSPKLQGVGGYTF. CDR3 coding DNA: TGTGCCAGCAGCCCTAAACTGCAGGGGGTTGGCGGCTACACCTTC.

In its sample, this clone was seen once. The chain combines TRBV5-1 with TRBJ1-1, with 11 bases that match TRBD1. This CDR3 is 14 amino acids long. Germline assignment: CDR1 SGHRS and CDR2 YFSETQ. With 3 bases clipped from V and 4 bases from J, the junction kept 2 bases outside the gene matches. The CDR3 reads CASSWGTGGTEAFF. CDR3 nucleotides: TGCGCCAGCAGCTGGGGGACAGGGGGCACTGAAGCTTTCTTT. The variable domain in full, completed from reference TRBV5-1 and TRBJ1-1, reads KAGVTQTPRYLIKTRGQQVTLSCSPISGHRSVSWYQQTPGQGLQFLFEYFSETQRNKGNFPGRFSGRQFSNSRSEMNVSTLELGDSALYLCASSWGTGGTEAFFGQGTRLTVV.

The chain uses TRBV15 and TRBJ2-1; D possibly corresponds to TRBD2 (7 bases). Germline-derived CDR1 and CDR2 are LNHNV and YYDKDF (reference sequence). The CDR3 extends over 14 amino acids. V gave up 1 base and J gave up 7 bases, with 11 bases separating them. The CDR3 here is CATSRGEGGNEQFF. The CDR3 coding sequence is TGTGCCACCAGCAGAGGGGAGGGGGGTAATGAGCAGTTCTTC. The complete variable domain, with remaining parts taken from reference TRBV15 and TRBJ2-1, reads DAMVIQNPRYQVTQFGKPVTLSCSQTLNHNVMYWYQQKSSQAPKLLFHYYDKDFNNEADTPDNFQSRRPNTSFCFLDIRSPGLGDTAMYLCATSRGEGGNEQFFGPGTRLTVL.

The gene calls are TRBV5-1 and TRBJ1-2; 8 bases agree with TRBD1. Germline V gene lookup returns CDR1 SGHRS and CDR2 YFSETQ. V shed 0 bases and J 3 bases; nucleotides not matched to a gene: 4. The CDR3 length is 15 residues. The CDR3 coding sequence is TGCGCCAGCAGCTTGGTCGGACAGGGTTACTATGGCTACACCTTC. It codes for CASSLVGQGYYGYTF.

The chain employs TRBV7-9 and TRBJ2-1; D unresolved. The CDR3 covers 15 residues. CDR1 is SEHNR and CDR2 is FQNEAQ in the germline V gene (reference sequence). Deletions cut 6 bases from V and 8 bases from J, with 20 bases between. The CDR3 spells CASSPKPRPADEQFF. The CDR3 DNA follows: TGTGCCAGCAGTCCGAAACCACGCCCTGCGGATGAGCAGTTCTTC.

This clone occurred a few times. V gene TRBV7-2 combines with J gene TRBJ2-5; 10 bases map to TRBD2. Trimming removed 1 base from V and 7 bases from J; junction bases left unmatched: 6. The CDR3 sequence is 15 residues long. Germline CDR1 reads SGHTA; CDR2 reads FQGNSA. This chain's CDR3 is CASSLEPSGSGTQYF. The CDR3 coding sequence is TGTGCCAGCAGCTTAGAGCCTAGCGGGAGTGGGACCCAGTACTTC.

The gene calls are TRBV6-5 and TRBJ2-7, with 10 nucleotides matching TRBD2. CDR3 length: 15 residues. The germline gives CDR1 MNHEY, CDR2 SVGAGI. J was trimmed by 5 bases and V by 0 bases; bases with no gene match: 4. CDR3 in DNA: TGTGCCAGCAGTTACTCTCTAGCGGGAGTTAACGAGCAGTACTTC. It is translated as CASSYSLAGVNEQYF.

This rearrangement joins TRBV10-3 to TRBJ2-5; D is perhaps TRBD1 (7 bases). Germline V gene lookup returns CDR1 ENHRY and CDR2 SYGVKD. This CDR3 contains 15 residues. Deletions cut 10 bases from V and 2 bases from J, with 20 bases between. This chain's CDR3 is CASGGDSWGQETQYF. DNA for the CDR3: TGTGCCAGCGGAGGGGACAGTTGGGGGCAAGAGACCCAGTACTTC.

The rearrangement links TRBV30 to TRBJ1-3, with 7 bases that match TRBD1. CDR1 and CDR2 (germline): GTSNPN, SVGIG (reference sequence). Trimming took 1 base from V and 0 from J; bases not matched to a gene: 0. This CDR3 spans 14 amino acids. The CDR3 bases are TGTGCCTGGAGTGACAGGGGCTCTGGAAACACCATATATTTT. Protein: CAWSDRGSGNTIYF.

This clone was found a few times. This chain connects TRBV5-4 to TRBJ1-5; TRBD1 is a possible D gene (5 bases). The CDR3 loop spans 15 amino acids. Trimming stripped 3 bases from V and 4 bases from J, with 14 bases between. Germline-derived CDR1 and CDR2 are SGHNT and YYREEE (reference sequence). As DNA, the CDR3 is TGTGCCAGCAGCTCGGGGGTTGGGAGGAATCAGCCCCAGCATTTT. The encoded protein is CASSSGVGRNQPQHF.

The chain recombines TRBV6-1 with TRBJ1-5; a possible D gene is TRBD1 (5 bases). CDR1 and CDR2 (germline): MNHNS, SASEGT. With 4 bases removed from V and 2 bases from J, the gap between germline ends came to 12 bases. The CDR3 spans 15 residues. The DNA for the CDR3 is TGTGCCAGCAGTGCGGGACTGCTTGGCAATCAGCCCCAGCATTTT. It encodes CASSAGLLGNQPQHF.

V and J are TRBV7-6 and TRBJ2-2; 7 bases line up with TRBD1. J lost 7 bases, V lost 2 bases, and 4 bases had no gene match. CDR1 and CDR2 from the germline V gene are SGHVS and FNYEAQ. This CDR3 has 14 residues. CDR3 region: CASSLFPGGGELFF. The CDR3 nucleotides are TGTGCCAGCAGCTTATTCCCAGGGGGCGGGGAGCTGTTTTTT.

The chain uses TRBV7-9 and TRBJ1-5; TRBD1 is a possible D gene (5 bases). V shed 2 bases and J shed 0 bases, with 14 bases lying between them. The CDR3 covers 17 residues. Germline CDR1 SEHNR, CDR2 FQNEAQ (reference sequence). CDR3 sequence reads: CASSLTGVRGSNQPQHF. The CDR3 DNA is TGTGCCAGCAGCTTAACGGGGGTCCGGGGTAGCAATCAGCCCCAGCATTTT.

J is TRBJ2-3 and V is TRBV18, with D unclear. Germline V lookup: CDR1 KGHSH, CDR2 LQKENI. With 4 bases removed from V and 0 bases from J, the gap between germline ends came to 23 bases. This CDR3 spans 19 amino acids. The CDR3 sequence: CASSLLRMALGSSTDTQYF. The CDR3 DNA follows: TGTGCCAGCTCACTACTACGTATGGCCCTCGGCTCTAGCACAGATACGCAGTATTTT.